Given below is one T cell receptor (beta chain) in context. Its target is not known. PCR amplification relied on 60 Vbeta primers (plus 13 Jbeta primers). Method: immunoSEQ multiplex PCR; TCRdb's copy keeps in-frame clones and lacks some. The sample shows some 96,000 clones, around 80% of them seen only once. The donors were healthy bone marrow donors. The source of the sample is a study of cytomegalovirus exposure and HLA in healthy donors. General study findings and limits: TCR beta sequences reportedly predicted most subjects' HLA-A and HLA-B alleles accurately. One later analysis reportedly identified an Asian-associated ancestry cluster that showed fewer N-insertions than the approximately 710-donor mean. In vitro, three CMV-associated chains proved specific for CMV antigens.

Germline CDR1 reads SEHNR; CDR2 reads FQNEAQ (reference sequence). J lost 6 bases, V lost 2 bases, and 4 bases had no gene match. This CDR3 has 14 residues. The receptor was derived from a woman aged 55-69 years in good health and CMV-seronegative. The V and J genes are TRBV7-9 and TRBJ2-1, with 7 bases matching TRBD1. The sequenced sample consisted of PBMCs. In DNA, the CDR3 is TGTGCCAGCAGCTTATACCCAGGGGGCAATGAGCAGTTCTTC. Protein sequence: CASSLYPGGNEQFF.